Following are 14 T cell receptor beta chains from one sample sequenced in a study of shared clonotypes between healthy human individuals (dated by TCRdb to 2018 to 2020). To prepare the library, the immunoSEQ multiplex PCR assay was applied. Imported from immuneACCESS, the table was reduced by TCRdb to in-frame sequences with V and J called. These copies leave out some clones; in studies compared against another copy, an unresolved V gene accounts for under half, and the cause of the remainder is not known. The sample table records approximately 2,000,000 clones; 93% of these occur just once. Less than 2% of the sample goes to the ten largest clones. For the CD8 naive samples, CD45RO-negative cells were positively selected for CCR7, yielding a CD45RA+CCR7+ population from which TemRA cells were excluded. The source material was naive CD8+ T cells from PBMCs. Sample cell subset or site, as interpreted from the label and publication: CD45RA+CCR7+. Receptors originate from a man younger than 35 in good health. Some clones in this sample may be carry-over from other donors' samples.

This chain links TRBV5-6 with TRBJ2-7, with TRBD2 matching over 15 bases. The junction had 2 bases not matched to a gene; V was cut back by 3 bases and J by 4 bases. This CDR3 contains 15 residues. Germline-derived CDR1 and CDR2 are SGHDT and YYEEEE. The CDR3 loop is CASSWGLAGGYEQYF. In DNA, the CDR3 is TGTGCCAGCAGCTGGGGACTAGCGGGAGGTTACGAGCAGTACTTC.

The chain recombines TRBV13 with TRBJ2-5; 12 bases fit TRBD2. The germline CDR1 and CDR2 sequences are PRHDT and FYEKMQ (reference sequence). The CDR3 consists of 13 residues. Trimming took 8 bases from V and 3 from J; bases not matched to a gene: 1. The CDR3 DNA is TGTGCCAGCCGACTAGCGGGGGAAGAGACCCAGTACTTC. It is translated as CASRLAGEETQYF. The full variable domain, in which reference TRBV13 and TRBJ2-5 provide the parts outside the CDR3, is AAGVIQSPRHLIKEKRETATLKCYPIPRHDTVYWYQQGPGQDPQFLISFYEKMQSDKGSIPDRFSAQQFSDYHSELNMSSLELGDSALYFCASRLAGEETQYFGPGTRLLVL.

This rearrangement joins TRBV6-1 to TRBJ2-3; D unresolved. This CDR3 is 15 amino acids long. Germline CDR1 is MNHNS and CDR2 is SASEGT. Between the trimmed V and J ends, which lost 1 base and 5 bases, there was a span of 13 bases. CDR3 DNA: TGTGCCAGCAGTGAAGTGGATAGGCCAGGAGATACGCAGTATTTT. Its translation is CASSEVDRPGDTQYF.

This rearrangement joins TRBV5-6 to TRBJ1-3, with D unclear. V lost 4 bases to trimming and J lost 4 bases, with 15 bases between them. This CDR3 contains 15 residues. Germline V gene lookup returns CDR1 SGHDT and CDR2 YYEEEE. CDR3 sequence reads: CASSPPGFYGNTIYF. The CDR3, as DNA: TGTGCCAGCAGCCCCCCCGGATTCTACGGAAACACCATATATTTT.

In DNA form, the CDR3 reads TGTGCCAGCGGAGGCCCCGGGACTCTTAGACCCGATGAGCAGTTCTTC. It is translated as CASGGPGTLRPDEQFF. J is TRBJ2-1 and V is TRBV27, with a weak D call TRBD2 (6 bases). Looked up from germline, CDR1 is MNHEY and CDR2 is SMNVEV (reference sequence). The CDR3 length is 16 residues. Between the trimmed V and J ends, which lost 8 bases and 8 bases, there was a span of 25 bases.

This chain joins TRBV7-6 and TRBJ2-5, with 9 nucleotides matching TRBD2. The CDR3 length is 16 residues. V was pared by 4 bases and J by 5 bases, with 11 bases of the junction left unmatched. CDR1 SGHVS and CDR2 FNYEAQ come from the germline V gene. The CDR3 region is CASSYLAGNPSETQYF. CDR3 sequence (DNA): TGTGCCAGCAGCTATCTAGCGGGAAATCCTTCTGAGACCCAGTACTTC.

This clone occurred once. J is TRBJ2-7 and V is TRBV27; unclear D gene. Germline V lookup: CDR1 MNHEY, CDR2 SMNVEV (reference sequence). Trimming took 3 bases from V and 0 from J, leaving 9 bases between them. The CDR3 has 14 amino acids. CDR3 sequence: CASSFFGPSYEQYF. The CDR3 DNA reads as TGTGCCAGCAGTTTCTTTGGCCCCTCCTACGAGCAGTACTTC.

This clone occurred once. The rearrangement joins TRBV7-8 to TRBJ2-3, with D tentatively TRBD1 (6 bases). Germline V gene sequence: CDR1 SGHVS, CDR2 FQNEAQ. The V and J ends lost 0 bases and 1 base respectively, with 8 bases between them. The CDR3 extends over 15 amino acids. The CDR3 protein is CASSLAGHRTDTQYF. CDR3 in DNA: TGTGCCAGCAGCTTAGCGGGACATCGCACAGATACGCAGTATTTT. The full variable domain, in which reference TRBV7-8 and TRBJ2-3 provide the parts outside the CDR3, is GAGVSQSPRYKVAKRGQDVALRCDPISGHVSLFWYQQALGQGPEFLTYFQNEAQLDKSGLPSDRFFAERPEGSVSTLKIQRTQQEDSAVYLCASSLAGHRTDTQYFGPGTRLTVL.

This chain joins TRBV11-2 and TRBJ2-1, with 11 positions matching TRBD2. Germline values: CDR1 SGHAT, CDR2 FQNNGV. The ends lost 5 bases at V and 0 bases at J; junction bases unmatched: 6. The CDR3 has 17 residues. CDR3 sequence (DNA): TGTGCCAGCAGCAAAGGACTAGCGGGTAACTCCTACAATGAGCAGTTCTTC. The encoded protein is CASSKGLAGNSYNEQFF.

The J gene is TRBJ2-1, the V gene TRBV11-2, with D possibly TRBD1 on 6 matching bases. CDR1 and CDR2 (germline): SGHAT, FQNNGV. This CDR3 is 16 amino acids long. V gave up 1 base and J gave up 3 bases, with 13 bases separating them. The CDR3 is CASSLGLDRFYNEQFF. The DNA of the CDR3 is TGTGCCAGCAGCTTAGGGTTGGACAGATTCTACAATGAGCAGTTCTTC.

The chain carries TRBV5-6 and TRBJ1-6, with 7 bases identical to TRBD1. CDR3 length: 13 residues. CDR1 and CDR2 (germline): SGHDT, YYEEEE. J lost 13 bases, V lost 4 bases, and 8 bases had no gene match. The CDR3 DNA sequence: TGTGCCAGCAGCGAAGGGACAGCCGGTCCCCTCCACTTT. Translating gives CASSEGTAGPLHF.

V usage is TRBV5-1 and J usage is TRBJ1-6; TRBD1 agrees at 9 bases. The germline gives CDR1 SGHRS, CDR2 YFSETQ. The CDR3 consists of 12 residues. V was pared by 5 bases and J by 10 bases, with 1 base of the junction left unmatched. DNA of the CDR3: TGCGCCAGCAGGACAGGGGGGTCACCCCTCCACTTT. It yields the protein CASRTGGSPLHF.

This chain joins TRBV28 and TRBJ2-3, with D tentatively TRBD1 or TRBD2 (6 bases each). CDR3 length equals 14 residues. Germline-derived CDR1 and CDR2 are MDHEN and SYDVKM. Trimming shortened V by 6 bases and J by 6 bases, and 16 bases separated the two germline ends. The CDR3 loop is CASRHAGGGDTQYF. The CDR3 DNA sequence: TGTGCCAGCAGGCATGCCGGGGGCGGGGATACGCAGTATTTT. Based on the CDR3 plus reference TRBV28 and TRBJ2-3, the full variable domain is DVKVTQSSRYLVKRTGEKVFLECVQDMDHENMFWYRQDPGLGLRLIYFSYDVKMKEKGDIPEGYSVSREKKERFSLILESASTNQTSMYLCASRHAGGGDTQYFGPGTRLTVL.

This CDR3 is CASSLGQGPRGYTF. The CDR3 DNA follows: TGTGCCAGCAGCTTGGGACAGGGCCCTCGCGGCTACACCTTC. The gene calls are TRBV7-9 and TRBJ1-2; 9 nucleotides agree with TRBD1. The CDR3 is 14 residues long. In germline, CDR1 is SEHNR, CDR2 FQNEAQ (reference sequence). The J segment lost 8 bases and the V segment lost 3 bases, leaving 7 bases of the junction unmatched.